This is a list of T cell receptor beta chains from one sample in a study of early T cells in non-severe SARS-CoV-2 infection. Each CDR3 protein is one row after TCRdb ran MiXCR on the 5' RACE reads. Altogether around 60,000 distinct CDR3 sequences are present, roughly 13% being singletons, with the ten largest covering 9.5% to 10%. Sequencing input: whole blood. These receptors were collected from an adult who was a healthcare worker with PCR-confirmed SARS-CoV-2 infection or an uninfected control (not recorded which). Both conserved end residues are trimmed from each CDR3.

>TRBV5-6
ASSQDGGTYEQY
>TRBV28
ASRVSPNTGELF
>TRBV18
ASSPSRFDTIY
>TRBV5-1
ASSFGGFMNTEAF
>TRBV6-5
ASSSDVTYEQY
>TRBV3-1
ASSSGQGAYQPQH
>TRBV5-1
ASSLTSDLSSYEQY
>TRBV7-2
ASSLDGGSGTQY
>TRBV12-3/TRBV12-4
ASSPPGTGLSYNSPLH
>TRBV12-3/TRBV12-4
ASSLNRALSGELF
>TRBV5-4
ASSMEGVSYEQY
>TRBV12-5
ASGLSGGITDTQY
>TRBV4-1
ASSQYDLVNEKLF
>TRBV12-3/TRBV12-4
ASRMTSGGYEQY
>TRBV3-1
ASSQVSQGGTEAF
>TRBV5-1
ASSLVPTETQY
>TRBV25-1
ASSARAGYT
>TRBV18
ASLTTSGGTDTQY
>TRBV7-9
ASSPRDLSGNTIY
>TRBV3-1
ASSPRDVDNEQF
>TRBV4-1
ASSQDPGPYEQY
>TRBV3-1
ASSQVSGNTIY
>TRBV6-2/TRBV6-3
ASSYGVSNQPQH
>TRBV9
ASSVHHEPGLGGYEQY
>TRBV6-6
ASSYRDSGTLNYGYT
>TRBV2
ASSDGRGGYGYT
>TRBV19
ASRVTGGPRDEQY
>TRBV5-4
ASSLRLAGNTGELF
>TRBV11-2
ASSQTGTQYEQY
>TRBV13
ASSVPSVPEQY
>TRBV21-1
ASRPSGSCDEQY
>TRBV5-6
ASSPWRVGSGANVLT
>TRBV28
ASSLWGQNSNQPQH
>TRBV20-1
SAVPGLAGDEQF
>TRBV5-1
ASSPRGQGNTIY
>TRBV14
ASSRSFPGDITYEQY
>TRBV20-1
SARNHRGPYNEQF
>TRBV3-1
ASQGAGGTEAF
>TRBV5-5
ASRDSPSWTLH
>TRBV5-1
ASSLKPAGTSKSYEQY
>TRBV4-3
ASSRTGTGNEKLF
>TRBV11-2
ASSTPRGRGGYT
>TRBV7-2
ASSLRAGGARSEAF
>TRBV29-1
SVSIRDRFSYNEQF
>TRBV29-1
SVLTIRGYEQY
>TRBV15
ATSRGLGRGEGSPLH
>TRBV2
ASSDHRGRPH
>TRBV6-6
ASSLTGHTEAF
>TRBV5-4
ASSNDREVRNEQF
>TRBV6-5
ASRTGGSTDTQY
>TRBV4-3
ASSQGRTGGDYGYT
>TRBV20-1
SANSGSTDTQY
>TRBV25-1
ASSTSTGLSYEQY
>TRBV20-1
SADGAGPGPHEQY
>TRBV29-1
SVDLKTGSQY
>TRBV6-6
ASSYSDIYNEQF
>TRBV20-1
SARDQLAGGPVYNEQF